Below are 8 T cell receptor beta chains sequenced from a single sample in a study of identifying expanded T cells in peripheral blood. Profiled with immunoSEQ multiplex PCR; TCRdb holds only in-frame clones, not every one. The table includes about 78,000 clones, 70% to 90% detected once. The sequenced sample was blood. Receptor source: a person aged 18 to 69 in good health.

This clone was detected only a few times. The CDR3 reads CASSLTSSGTYGYTF. In DNA form, the CDR3 reads TGTGCCAGCAGCTTAACGTCATCCGGAACCTATGGCTACACCTTC. The rearrangement uses TRBV7-3 and TRBJ1-2; D remains unclear. Germline V CDR1 and CDR2: SGHTA, FQGTGA. This CDR3 is 15 amino acids long. Trimming removed 0 bases at V and 4 bases at J, with 12 bases between.

This clone was counted a single time. V is TRBV9 and J is TRBJ2-3; no clear D. CDR1 is SGDLS, CDR2 YYNGEE, per germline. Trimming pared 4 bases from V and 1 base from J, leaving 10 bases between. The CDR3 covers 14 residues. Here the CDR3 reads CASSRVTGTDTQYF. The DNA for the CDR3 is TGTGCCAGCAGCAGAGTAACCGGCACAGATACGCAGTATTTT.

This clone was counted a single time. The V gene is TRBV7-2, the J gene TRBJ2-3; no definite D call. Germline V gene sequence: CDR1 SGHTA, CDR2 FQGNSA. Trimming took off 5 bases at V and 4 bases at J, with 10 bases between the two ends. The CDR3 spans 13 residues. CDR3 loop: CASSQPGADTQYF. CDR3 coding DNA: TGTGCCAGCAGCCAGCCGGGCGCAGATACGCAGTATTTT.

The chain recombines TRBV5-4 with TRBJ2-2, with D hard to call. This CDR3 spans 15 amino acids. Germline-derived CDR1 and CDR2 are SGHNT and YYREEE (reference sequence). The ends were cut back, 4 bases at V and 1 base at J, with 11 bases in the middle. The CDR3 loop reads CASSPPLGNTGELFF. The CDR3 nucleotides are TGTGCCAGCAGCCCCCCCCTCGGGAACACCGGGGAGCTGTTTTTT.

The J gene is TRBJ1-2, the V gene TRBV28; possibly TRBD1 for D (6 bases). V lost 7 bases, J lost 2 bases, and 14 bases lay in between. There are 14 residues in the CDR3. From germline, CDR1 is MDHEN and CDR2 SYDVKM. CDR3 protein: CASTLPGQNYGYTF. The CDR3 DNA sequence: TGTGCCAGCACATTACCAGGACAGAACTATGGCTACACCTTC.

The gene calls are TRBV7-9 and TRBJ2-5; D may match TRBD1 or TRBD2 (5 bases each). Looked up from germline, CDR1 is SEHNR and CDR2 is FQNEAQ (reference sequence). Deletions cut 4 bases from V and 4 bases from J, with 13 bases between. This CDR3 contains 14 residues. In DNA, the CDR3 is TGTGCCAGCAGCTCTGGGACGGGCGGAGAGACCCAGTACTTC. Protein: CASSSGTGGETQYF. Full variable domain (rest looked up from reference TRBV7-9 and TRBJ2-5): DTGVSQNPRHKITKRGQNVTFRCDPISEHNRLYWYRQTLGQGPEFLTYFQNEAQLEKSRLLSDRFSAERPKGSFSTLEIQRTEQGDSAMYLCASSSGTGGETQYFGPGTRLLVL.

The genes are TRBV28 and TRBJ2-4, with D unclear. The V and J ends lost 4 bases and 6 bases respectively, with 7 bases between them. The germline CDR1 and CDR2 sequences are MDHEN and SYDVKM. CDR3 size: 12 residues. The CDR3 DNA follows: TGTGCCAGCAGTTCCCCCTTAAACATTCAGTACTTC. Translated: CASSSPLNIQYF. Full variable domain (remainder filled in from reference TRBV28 and TRBJ2-4): DVKVTQSSRYLVKRTGEKVFLECVQDMDHENMFWYRQDPGLGLRLIYFSYDVKMKEKGDIPEGYSVSREKKERFSLILESASTNQTSMYLCASSSPLNIQYFGAGTRLSVL.

This chain uses TRBV6-5 with TRBJ2-5; the D is unclear. Germline V gene data show CDR1 as MNHEY and CDR2 as SVGAGI. Deletions cut 3 bases from V and 5 bases from J, with 7 bases between. This CDR3 contains 12 residues. The CDR3 nucleotides read TGTGCCAGCAGTTATTCAGGCGAGACCCAGTACTTC. Translating gives CASSYSGETQYF.